This TCR beta chain was retrieved from a study of blood T cell repertoires in COVID-19 (dated by TCRdb to 2018 to 2020). About the study as a whole: Collaborator samples came from the United States, Italy and Spain and covered acute and convalescent phases of COVID-19. Sample metadata almost always included a de-identified subject ID, COVID-19 status, age in years and sex. Where available, HLA class I and class II types were obtained from metadata supplied by the sample provider rather than from assay-based typing. Deeply sampled blood TCRbeta repertoires from subjects exposed to, actively infected with, or recovered from COVID-19 were included in the dataset. The repertoires were released in a freely available public database intended as a resource for research on the immune response to SARS-CoV-2. The material from the prospective study consisted of cDNA or gDNA derived from T cells, B-cell-depleted T cells, or PBMCs. The samples were drawn from the first 160 participants of the ongoing ImmuneRACE study and from some 1,300 subjects provided by 6 global collaborators. Overall study results and their limits: The amount of clinical and demographic metadata varied by source and participant and was provided uncurated.

The germline ends are 7 bases apart after V is trimmed by 5 bases and J by 6 bases. The CDR3 measures 11 amino acids from cysteine to phenylalanine. The DNA shown is the 33-base CDR3, in frame from base 1. The germline V gene gives CDR1 as MNHNS and CDR2 as SASEGT. Participants in the prospective study were enrolled through a virtual design, were aged roughly 18 to 90 years, and lived in approximately 25 United States geographic areas. In the prospective study, cohorts were assigned on the basis of participant-reported clinical history obtained from a screening survey and a study questionnaire. Exposed participants were defined as having been in contact with someone with a PCR-confirmed or clinician-diagnosed COVID-19 case within 2 weeks of study entry. Mobile phlebotomists in the prospective study collected whole blood, serum and a nasopharyngeal or oropharyngeal swab from every participant. Additional blood draws and questionnaires over an approximately two-month period could optionally be provided by prospective study participants. Before DNA extraction, prospective study blood samples were shipped either frozen or at room temperature.

The count of this clone is one. This clone's antigen is unknown. No base quality information exists; no much larger clone differs at one position. The immunoSEQ Assay, a bias-controlled multiplex PCR, was used to amplify TCRbeta CDR3 regions from genomic DNA. On the authors' methods: Within the assay, amplification of reference gene primers was used to estimate how many nucleated cells each sample contained. To quantify the absolute abundance of each unique TCRbeta CDR3 rearrangement, sequence reads were collapsed and filtered. For each sample, productive Simpson clonality was calculated by taking the square root of Simpson's diversity index across productive rearrangements. TCRdb obtained this table from immuneACCESS and retained in-frame rearrangements with V and J assigned. These tables miss some clones; where compared with another copy, unresolved V genes account for less than half of the shortfall, and the remainder is unexplained. The V and J calls and clone size were taken over from that table, and D and trimming were inferred from the DNA. The sample table records over 200,000 clones; 88% of these occur just once. The leading ten clones occupy 3.7% of the sample.

This sequence uses TRBV6-1 and TRBJ1-1, with the D segment identity uncertain. The sequencing input was PBMCs or T cells enriched from blood (not recorded which). The TCR comes from a woman younger than 45 who had been exposed to COVID-19. The sequence in DNA is TGTGCCAGCAGTTCTGGAGCTGAAGCTTTCTTT. It codes for CASSSGAEAFF.